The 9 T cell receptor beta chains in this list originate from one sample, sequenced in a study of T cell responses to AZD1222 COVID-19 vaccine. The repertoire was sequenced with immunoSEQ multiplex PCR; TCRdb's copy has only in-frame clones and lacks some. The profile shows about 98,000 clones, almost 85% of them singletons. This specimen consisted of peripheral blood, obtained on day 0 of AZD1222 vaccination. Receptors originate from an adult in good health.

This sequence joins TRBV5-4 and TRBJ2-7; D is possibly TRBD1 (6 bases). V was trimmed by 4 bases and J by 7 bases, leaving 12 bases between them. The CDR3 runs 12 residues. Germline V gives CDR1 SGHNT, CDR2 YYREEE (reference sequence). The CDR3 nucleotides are TGTGCCAGCAGCGCGACCGGACAGGAGCAGTACGTC. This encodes CASSATGQEQYV.

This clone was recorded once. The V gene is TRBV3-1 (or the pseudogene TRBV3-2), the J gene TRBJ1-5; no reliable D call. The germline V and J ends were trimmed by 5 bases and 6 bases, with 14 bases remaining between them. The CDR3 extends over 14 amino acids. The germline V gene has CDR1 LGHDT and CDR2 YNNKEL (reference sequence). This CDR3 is CASSFQGTGQPQHF. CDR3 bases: TGTGCCAGCAGCTTCCAAGGAACCGGTCAGCCCCAGCATTTT.

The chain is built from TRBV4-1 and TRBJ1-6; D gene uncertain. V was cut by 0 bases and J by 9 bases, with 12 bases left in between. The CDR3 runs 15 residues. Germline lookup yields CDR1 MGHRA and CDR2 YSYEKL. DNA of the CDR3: TGCGCCAGCAGCCAAGATCACACGGGAGGTTCACCCCTCCACTTT. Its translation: CASSQDHTGGSPLHF.

This CDR3 is CASRGLSYNEQFF. The CDR3, as DNA: TGTGCCAGTAGGGGGCTCTCCTACAATGAGCAGTTCTTC. The rearrangement joins TRBV19 to TRBJ2-1; maybe TRBD1 (5 bases). Trimming left V 6 bases short and J 0 bases short, with 6 bases between. Looked up from germline, CDR1 is LNHDA and CDR2 is SQIVND (reference sequence). The CDR3 sequence is 13 residues long.

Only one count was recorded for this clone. CDR3 nucleotides: TGTGCCAGCAGAAGGGGGTTCCAAGAGACCCAGTACTTC. Translated, it gives CASRRGFQETQYF. The chain is built from TRBV3-1 (or the pseudogene TRBV3-2) and TRBJ2-5; maybe TRBD1 (6 bases). This CDR3 is built from 13 residues. The germline V gene has CDR1 LGHDT and CDR2 YNNKEL (reference sequence). V lost 6 bases and J 1 base, leaving 9 bases between the germline ends.

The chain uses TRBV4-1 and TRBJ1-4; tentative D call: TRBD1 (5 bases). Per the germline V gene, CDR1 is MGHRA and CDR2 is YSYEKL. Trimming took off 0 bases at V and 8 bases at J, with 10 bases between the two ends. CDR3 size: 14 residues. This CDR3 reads CASSQDRVGEKLFF. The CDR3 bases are TGCGCCAGCAGCCAAGACAGGGTTGGAGAAAAACTGTTTTTT.

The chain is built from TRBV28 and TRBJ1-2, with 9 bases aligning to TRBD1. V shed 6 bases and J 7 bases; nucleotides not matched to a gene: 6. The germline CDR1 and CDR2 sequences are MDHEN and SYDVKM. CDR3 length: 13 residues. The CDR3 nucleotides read TGTGCCAGCAGAGGGGGACAGGGCTCTGGCTACACCTTC. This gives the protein CASRGGQGSGYTF.

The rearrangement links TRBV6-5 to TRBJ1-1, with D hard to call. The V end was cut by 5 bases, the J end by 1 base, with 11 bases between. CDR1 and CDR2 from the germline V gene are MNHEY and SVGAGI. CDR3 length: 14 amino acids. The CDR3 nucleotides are TGTGCCAGCAGTCCGACCCGGGCGAACACTGAAGCTTTCTTT. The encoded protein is CASSPTRANTEAFF.

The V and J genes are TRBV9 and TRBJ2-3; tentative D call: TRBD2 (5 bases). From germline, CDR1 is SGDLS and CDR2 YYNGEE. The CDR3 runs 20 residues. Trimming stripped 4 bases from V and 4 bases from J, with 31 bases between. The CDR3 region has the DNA TGTGCCAGCAGCTTCGAACCCCGCGCCCAACTCATTTTGCGGGCAGATACGCAGTATTTT. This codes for CASSFEPRAQLILRADTQYF.